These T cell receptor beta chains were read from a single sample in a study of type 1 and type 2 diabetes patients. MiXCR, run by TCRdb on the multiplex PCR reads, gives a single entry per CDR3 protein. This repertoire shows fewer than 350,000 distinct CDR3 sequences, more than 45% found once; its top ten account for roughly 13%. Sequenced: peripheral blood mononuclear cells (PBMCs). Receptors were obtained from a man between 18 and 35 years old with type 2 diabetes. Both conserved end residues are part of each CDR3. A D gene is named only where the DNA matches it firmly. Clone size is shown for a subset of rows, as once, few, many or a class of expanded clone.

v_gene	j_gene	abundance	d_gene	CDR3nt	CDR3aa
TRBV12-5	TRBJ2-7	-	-	TGTGCTAGTGGGAATGAAGGGGCAGCAAGACCCCGAGCCTACGAGCAGTACTTC	CASGNEGAARPRAYEQYF
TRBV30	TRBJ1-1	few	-	TGTGCCTGGAGTTGGAACGCTGAAGCTTTCTTT	CAWSWNAEAFF
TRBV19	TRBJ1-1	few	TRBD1	TGTGCCAGTAGTGGACGGGACAGAAGTGAAGCTTTCTTT	CASSGRDRSEAFF
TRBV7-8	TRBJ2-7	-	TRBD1	TGTGCCAGCAGCATGGACAGGGGCTACGAGCAGTACTTC	CASSMDRGYEQYF
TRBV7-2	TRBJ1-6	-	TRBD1	TGTGCCAGCAGCCAGACAGGGGAGGTTCACTTT	CASSQTGEVHF
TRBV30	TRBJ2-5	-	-	TGTGCCTGCATCCGGGACCCTGCCTGCGAGACCCAGTACTTC	CACIRDPACETQYF
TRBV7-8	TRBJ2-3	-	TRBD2	TGTGCCAGCAGCTTAGTTCGGACTAGGGCTTTCACAGATACGCAGTATTTT	CASSLVRTRAFTDTQYF
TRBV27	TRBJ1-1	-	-	TGTGCCAGCAGCTTGGGGGCCAGGGGCACTGAAGCTTTCTTT	CASSLGARGTEAFF
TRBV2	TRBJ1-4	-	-	TGTGCCAGCAGGGCTACAAGGTCGGCCAGGGAAAAACCGTTTTTT	CASRATRSAREKPFF
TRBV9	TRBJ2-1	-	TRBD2	TGTGCCAGCAGCGTAGCGGGAGGCCAGTACAATGAGCAGTTCTTC	CASSVAGGQYNEQFF
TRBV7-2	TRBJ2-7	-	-	TGTGCCAGCAGCCAACCGGACTACGAGCAGTACTTC	CASSQPDYEQYF
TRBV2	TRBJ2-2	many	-	TGTGCCAGCAGTGAAGCCCCCAGGAGACGAAACACCGGGGAGCTGTTTTTT	CASSEAPRRRNTGELFF
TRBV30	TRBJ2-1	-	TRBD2	TGTGGACTCTCTAGCGGGGAAGGCAATGAGCAGTTCTTC	CGLSSGEGNEQFF
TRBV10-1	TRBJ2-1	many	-	TGCGCCAGCAGTGAAGTGGCGGGCAATGAGCAGTTCTTC	CASSEVAGNEQFF
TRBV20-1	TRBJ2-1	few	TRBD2	TGCAGTGCTAGACCCGACACTAGCGGGAGCCTCAATGAGCAGTTCTTC	CSARPDTSGSLNEQFF
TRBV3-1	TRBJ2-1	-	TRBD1	TGTGCCAGCAGCCAAGATCTGGGACAGCACAATGAGCAGTTCTTC	CASSQDLGQHNEQFF
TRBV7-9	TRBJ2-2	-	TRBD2	TGTGCCAGCAGCTTAGGCGGTAGCGGGAGTGCCGGGGAGCTGTTTTTT	CASSLGGSGSAGELFF
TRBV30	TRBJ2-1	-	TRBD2	TGTGCCTGGAGTGTACTAGCGGGAACTGAGCAGTTCTTC	CAWSVLAGTEQFF
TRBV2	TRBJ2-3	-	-	TGTGCCAGCCAGCAGGGTGTTGCAGATACGCAGTATTTT	CASQQGVADTQYF
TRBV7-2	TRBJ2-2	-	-	TGTGCCAGCAGCTTTACAGGGAGTACCGGGGAGCTGTTTTTT	CASSFTGSTGELFF
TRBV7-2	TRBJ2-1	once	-	TGTGCCAGCAGCTTCTACGACCGAATGGAAAAGCAGTTCTTC	CASSFYDRMEKQFF
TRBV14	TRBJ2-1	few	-	TGTGCCAGCAGCCCTCCCTCGGTGGGTGCCACCAATGAGCAGTTCTTC	CASSPPSVGATNEQFF
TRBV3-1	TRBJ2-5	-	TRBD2	TGTGCCAGCAGCCAAGGGTGGACTAGCGGGGGGCAAGAGACCCAGTACTTC	CASSQGWTSGGQETQYF
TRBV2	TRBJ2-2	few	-	TGTGCCAGCAGTGAATCCAAGAACACCGGGGAGCTGTTTTTT	CASSESKNTGELFF
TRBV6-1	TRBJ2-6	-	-	TGTGCCAGCAGTAAAATATTGAGTGGGGCCAACGTCCTGACTTTC	CASSKILSGANVLTF
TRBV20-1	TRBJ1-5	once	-	TGCAGTGCTAGAGACGACCCACTTGACGCTCAGCCCCAGCATTTT	CSARDDPLDAQPQHF
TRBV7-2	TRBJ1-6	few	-	TGTGCCAGCAGCCCGACTCCAGGGGCGGATGGGTATAATTCACCCCTCCACTTT	CASSPTPGADGYNSPLHF
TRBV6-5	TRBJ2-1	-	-	TGTGCCAGCAGTTACCCCGGGACGGCAAATGAGCAGTTCTTC	CASSYPGTANEQFF
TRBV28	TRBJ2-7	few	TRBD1	TGTGCCAGCAGACCCGGGACAGTCAGTTACGAGCAGTACTTC	CASRPGTVSYEQYF
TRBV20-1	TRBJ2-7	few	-	TGCAGTGCTAGAGATGGAGGGACCTACGAGCAGTACTTC	CSARDGGTYEQYF
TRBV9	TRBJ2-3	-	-	TGTGCCAGCAGCCAAACTAGACTTATCACAGATACGCAGTATTTT	CASSQTRLITDTQYF